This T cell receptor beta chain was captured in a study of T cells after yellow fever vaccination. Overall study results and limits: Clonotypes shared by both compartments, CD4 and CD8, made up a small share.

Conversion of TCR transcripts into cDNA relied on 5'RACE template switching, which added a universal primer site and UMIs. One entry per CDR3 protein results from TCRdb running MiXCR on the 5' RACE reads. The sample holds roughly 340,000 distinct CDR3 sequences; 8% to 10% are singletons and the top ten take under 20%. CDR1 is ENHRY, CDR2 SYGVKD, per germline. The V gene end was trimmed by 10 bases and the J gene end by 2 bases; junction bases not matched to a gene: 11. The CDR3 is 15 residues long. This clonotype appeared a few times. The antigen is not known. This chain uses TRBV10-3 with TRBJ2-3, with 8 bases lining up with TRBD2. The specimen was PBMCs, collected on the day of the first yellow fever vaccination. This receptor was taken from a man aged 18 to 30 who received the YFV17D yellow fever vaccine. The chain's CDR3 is CATERSGGLTDTQYF. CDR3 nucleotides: TGTGCCACCGAGAGGAGCGGGGGCCTCACAGATACGCAGTATTTT.